This TCR beta chain was captured in a study of cytomegalovirus exposure and HLA in healthy donors. General study points: Many donors shared some public TCRs, even though most TCR sequences were rare. Donors belonging to an Asian-associated ancestry cluster reportedly showed fewer N-insertions in productive TCRs than the roughly 670-donor mean, according to what a later analysis found.

This CDR3 has 14 residues. Looked up from germline, CDR1 is SGHVS and CDR2 is FQNEAQ. The primer mix had 60 Vbeta and 13 Jbeta primers. The authors' processing: In a later analysis, the count reached approximately 80 million unique TCR beta chains, with 9 million to 11 million shared. Sequenced by immunoSEQ multiplex PCR; TCRdb stores in-frame clones only, minus some. V, J and clone size were drawn from that table, and D and trimming were deduced from the DNA. The data contain some 190,000 clones, roughly four fifths of them singletons. In nominal health when sampled, donors likely had unrecorded immune exposures nonetheless. Remarks on this clone: The antigen remains unidentified. The junction and the germline gene differ at one end; a read error may be behind it.

The sample consisted of PBMCs. The source is a man younger than 35 in good health and CMV-seronegative. J is TRBJ1-1 and V is TRBV7-8; maybe TRBD1 (5 bases). Here the CDR3 DNA reads TGTGCCAGCAGCTTAGCCGGGGAGGACACTGAAACTTTCTTT. This gives the protein CASSLAGEDTETFF.